Listed below are T cell receptor beta chains from one sample, sequenced in a study of blood T cell repertoires in COVID-19. This table comes from immunoSEQ multiplex PCR, and its TCRdb copy is limited to in-frame clones, with some not included. The sample contains a few hundred thousand clones, under 90% of which appear only once. Sequenced material: peripheral blood. All receptors derive from a man between 45 and 60 years old with acute or convalescent COVID-19. Both conserved end residues are part of each CDR3. A D gene is named only where the DNA matches it firmly. A clone size is listed for some rows: how often the clone was seen (once, few, many), or a class if it is expanded.

DNA: TGTGCCAGCACGGACGACCCTCAGGTCTATGGCTACACCTTC; CDR3: CASTDDPQVYGYTF; J: TRBJ1-2; D: .; V: TRBV7-9; size: .
DNA: TGCGCCAGCAGCCAAGATAGGGGTCGCTGGGTTGAAAAACTGTTTTTT; CDR3: CASSQDRGRWVEKLFF; J: TRBJ1-4; D: .; V: TRBV4-1; size: .
DNA: TGTGCCAGCAGTACCGCCGGGACAGGGTTTGAGACCCAGTACTTC; CDR3: CASSTAGTGFETQYF; J: TRBJ2-5; D: TRBD1; V: TRBV6-5; size: .
DNA: TGTGCCAGCAGGTACAGGGAGGGGACCGGGGAGCTGTTTTTT; CDR3: CASRYREGTGELFF; J: TRBJ2-2; D: .; V: TRBV3-1/TRBV3-2; size: .
DNA: TGTGCCAGCAGCTGGGGCAGTCGCTATGGCTACACCTTC; CDR3: CASSWGSRYGYTF; J: TRBJ1-2; D: .; V: TRBV12-3/TRBV12-4; size: once
DNA: TGCGCCAGCAGCTCCCACCATAATGACAGGGGGCGTGAAAAACTGTTTTTT; CDR3: CASSSHHNDRGREKLFF; J: TRBJ1-4; D: TRBD1; V: TRBV5-1; size: .
DNA: TGTGCCAGCAGTTATAACGCAGGGAACTATGGCTACACCTTC; CDR3: CASSYNAGNYGYTF; J: TRBJ1-2; D: .; V: TRBV6-2/TRBV6-3; size: .
DNA: TGCGCCAGCAGCTCAGGAATTGGCTACACCTTC; CDR3: CASSSGIGYTF; J: TRBJ1-2; D: .; V: TRBV4-1; size: .
DNA: TGCGCCAGCAGCAACAACAGGGGAACTAATGAAAAACTGTTTTTT; CDR3: CASSNNRGTNEKLFF; J: TRBJ1-4; D: TRBD1; V: TRBV5-1; size: .
DNA: TGTGCCATCAGTCTCCAGGGTAGTAGCACAGATACGCAGTATTTT; CDR3: CAISLQGSSTDTQYF; J: TRBJ2-3; D: .; V: TRBV10-3; size: .
DNA: TGTGCCAGCAGTGGACAGGGGAGGGCTGAAGCTTTCTTT; CDR3: CASSGQGRAEAFF; J: TRBJ1-1; D: TRBD1; V: TRBV2; size: .
DNA: TGTGCCAGCAGGAGGACAGGGGACCCCTCCTACGAGCAGTACTTC; CDR3: CASRRTGDPSYEQYF; J: TRBJ2-7; D: TRBD1; V: TRBV6-5; size: .
DNA: TGTGCCAGCAGTTTAGCCGGGACAAACTATGGCTACACCTTC; CDR3: CASSLAGTNYGYTF; J: TRBJ1-2; D: .; V: TRBV27; size: .
DNA: TGTGCCAGCAGCTTAGTTGGCCCCCGGGGCTATGGCTACACCTTC; CDR3: CASSLVGPRGYGYTF; J: TRBJ1-2; D: .; V: TRBV11-2; size: .
DNA: TGTGCCAGCAGCCTATCTGCGAGCAGGTCCTATAATTCACCCCTCCACTTT; CDR3: CASSLSASRSYNSPLHF; J: TRBJ1-6; D: .; V: TRBV9; size: .
DNA: TGCAGCTCGGGGGACAGGGGGTATGGCTACACCTTC; CDR3: CSSGDRGYGYTF; J: TRBJ1-2; D: TRBD1; V: TRBV29-1; size: .
DNA: TGTGCCAGCAGTTCCTCAGGGACACAAGAGACCCAGTACTTC; CDR3: CASSSSGTQETQYF; J: TRBJ2-5; D: .; V: TRBV27; size: .
DNA: TGTGCCAGCATCGACCGAGGGACTAGCGGGGATACGCAGTATTTT; CDR3: CASIDRGTSGDTQYF; J: TRBJ2-3; D: TRBD2; V: TRBV2; size: .
DNA: TGTGCCAGCAGCTTACTCCCTGGCGGATCTAATGAAAAACTGTTTTTT; CDR3: CASSLLPGGSNEKLFF; J: TRBJ1-4; D: .; V: TRBV7-2; size: .
DNA: TGTGCCAGCAGCCAAGAAACGGTGGGACTAGCGGGGGTGGATAATGAGCAGTTCTTC; CDR3: CASSQETVGLAGVDNEQFF; J: TRBJ2-1; D: TRBD2; V: TRBV14; size: .
DNA: TGTGCCAGCAGTATGGGGGGATCGAACAATCAGCCCCAGCATTTT; CDR3: CASSMGGSNNQPQHF; J: TRBJ1-5; D: .; V: TRBV6-5; size: .
DNA: TGTGCCAGCAGCGTAGGCGGATTCTCTGGAAACACCATATATTTT; CDR3: CASSVGGFSGNTIYF; J: TRBJ1-3; D: .; V: TRBV9; size: .
DNA: TGTGCCAGCTCATCGGGACAGGGGGAATATGGCTACACCTTC; CDR3: CASSSGQGEYGYTF; J: TRBJ1-2; D: TRBD1; V: TRBV18; size: .
DNA: TGTGCCAGCAGCCAAGAGGACAGGACCTACGAGCAGTACTTC; CDR3: CASSQEDRTYEQYF; J: TRBJ2-7; D: TRBD1; V: TRBV3-1/TRBV3-2; size: .
DNA: TGTGCCAGTAGTATAGAGGCCCCCCGCAAGGGGACCCAGCATTTT; CDR3: CASSIEAPRKGTQHF; J: TRBJ1-5; D: .; V: TRBV19; size: .
DNA: TGTGCCAGCTCACCCCTCGGACAGGGGACAGATACGCAGTATTTT; CDR3: CASSPLGQGTDTQYF; J: TRBJ2-3; D: TRBD1; V: TRBV18; size: .
DNA: TGTGCCAGCAGCCTGACAGGGGGGGGAGAGACCCAGTACTTC; CDR3: CASSLTGGGETQYF; J: TRBJ2-5; D: TRBD1; V: TRBV7-9; size: .
DNA: TGTGCCAGCAGCCCTGGGGGAGGTAGCCCGAATTCACCCCTCCACTTT; CDR3: CASSPGGGSPNSPLHF; J: TRBJ1-6; D: .; V: TRBV3-1/TRBV3-2; size: .
DNA: TGCGCCAGCAGCCAAGTTCCAGGGGGAGACTACGAGCAGTACTTC; CDR3: CASSQVPGGDYEQYF; J: TRBJ2-7; D: TRBD1; V: TRBV4-1; size: .
DNA: TGTGCCAGTAGGTCACAGGGGTTTCAGCCCCAGCATTTT; CDR3: CASRSQGFQPQHF; J: TRBJ1-5; D: TRBD1; V: TRBV19; size: .
DNA: TGTGCCAGCAGTCTGTCCGGGACTAGCGGGGGAGACACCGGGGAGCTGTTTTTT; CDR3: CASSLSGTSGGDTGELFF; J: TRBJ2-2; D: TRBD2; V: TRBV6-2/TRBV6-3; size: once
DNA: TGTGCCAGCAGCTTTCCGGGACAGGGATTGGGAGTTAACACCGGGGAGCTGTTTTTT; CDR3: CASSFPGQGLGVNTGELFF; J: TRBJ2-2; D: TRBD1; V: TRBV5-6; size: once
DNA: TGCGCCAGCAGCTCGCAAGAGACCCAGTACTTC; CDR3: CASSSQETQYF; J: TRBJ2-5; D: .; V: TRBV5-1; size: .
DNA: TGTGCCATCAGTACAGGGGGCTCCTACGAGCAGTACTTC; CDR3: CAISTGGSYEQYF; J: TRBJ2-7; D: TRBD1; V: TRBV10-3; size: .
DNA: TGCGCCAGCAGCCAGGGACAGTTTCTCTATAATTCACCCCTCCACTTT; CDR3: CASSQGQFLYNSPLHF; J: TRBJ1-6; D: TRBD1; V: TRBV4-1; size: .